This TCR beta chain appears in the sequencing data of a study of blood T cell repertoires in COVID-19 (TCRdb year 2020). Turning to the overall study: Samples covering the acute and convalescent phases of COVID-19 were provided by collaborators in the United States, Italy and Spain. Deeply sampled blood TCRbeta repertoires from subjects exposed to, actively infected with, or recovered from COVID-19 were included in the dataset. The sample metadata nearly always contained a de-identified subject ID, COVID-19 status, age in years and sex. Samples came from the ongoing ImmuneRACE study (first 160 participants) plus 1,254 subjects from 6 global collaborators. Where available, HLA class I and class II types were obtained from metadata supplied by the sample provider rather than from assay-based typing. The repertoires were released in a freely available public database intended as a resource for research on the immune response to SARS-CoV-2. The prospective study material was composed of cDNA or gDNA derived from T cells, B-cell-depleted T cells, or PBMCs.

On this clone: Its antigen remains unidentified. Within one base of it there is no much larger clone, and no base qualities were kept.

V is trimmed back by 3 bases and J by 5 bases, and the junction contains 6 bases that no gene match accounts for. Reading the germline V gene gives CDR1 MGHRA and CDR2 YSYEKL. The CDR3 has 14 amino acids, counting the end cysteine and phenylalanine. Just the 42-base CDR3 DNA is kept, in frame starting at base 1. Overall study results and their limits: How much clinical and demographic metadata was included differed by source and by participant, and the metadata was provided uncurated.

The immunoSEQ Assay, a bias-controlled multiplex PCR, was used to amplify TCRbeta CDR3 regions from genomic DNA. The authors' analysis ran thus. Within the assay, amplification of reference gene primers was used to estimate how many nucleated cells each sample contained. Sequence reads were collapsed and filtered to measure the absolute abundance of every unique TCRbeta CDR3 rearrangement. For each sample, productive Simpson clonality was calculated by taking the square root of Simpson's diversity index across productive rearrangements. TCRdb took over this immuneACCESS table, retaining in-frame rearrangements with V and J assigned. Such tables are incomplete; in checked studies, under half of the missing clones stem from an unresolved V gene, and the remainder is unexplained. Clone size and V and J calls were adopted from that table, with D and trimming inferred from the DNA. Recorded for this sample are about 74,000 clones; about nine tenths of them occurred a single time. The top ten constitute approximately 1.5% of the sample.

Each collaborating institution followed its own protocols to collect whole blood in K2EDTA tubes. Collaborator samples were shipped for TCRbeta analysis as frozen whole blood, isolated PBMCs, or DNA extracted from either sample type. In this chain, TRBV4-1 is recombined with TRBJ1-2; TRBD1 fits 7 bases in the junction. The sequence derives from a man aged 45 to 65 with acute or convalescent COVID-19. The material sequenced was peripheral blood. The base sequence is TGCGCCAGCAGCCAGATACAGGGGACTTATGGCTACACCTTC. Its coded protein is CASSQIQGTYGYTF.